This T cell receptor (beta chain) was recorded in a study of response to subunit inactivated influenza vaccine. This clonotype was counted only a few times. This CDR3 is 15 amino acids long. Germline CDR1 reads SGHKS; CDR2 reads YYEKEE (reference sequence). V was clipped by 0 bases and J by 3 bases, with 11 bases between them. TCRdb re-analysed the RT-PCR reads in MiXCR, keeping a single row per CDR3 protein. This table holds approximately 530,000 distinct CDR3 sequences, about 7.2% found once. The source material was PBMCs from blood, sampled 23 to 25 months after vaccination. This TCR derives from a man aged 45 to 75 who received an inactivated influenza vaccine. V usage is TRBV5-5 and J usage is TRBJ2-3; D is perhaps TRBD2 (6 bases). The CDR3 spells CASSLEAGPTDTQYF. DNA of the CDR3: TGTGCCAGCAGCTTGGAAGCGGGCCCTACAGATACGCAGTATTTT.